The 31 T cell receptor beta chains given below trace back to one sample, sequenced in a study of human T cells and chemical hapten exposure. Using its own MiXCR run on the RACE reads, TCRdb lists one record per CDR3 protein. The table has about 200,000 distinct CDR3 sequences, approximately 26% seen once. This sample's time point: patch test 3, about 24 weeks after DPC sensitization. The sample's treatment: therapeutic diphenylcyclopropenone sensitization with weekly scalp DPC. Here the sequenced sample was whole blood, taken in connection with sensitization to the hapten diphenylcyclopropenone (DPC). All receptors come from a woman aged 40 to 50 with alopecia areata. Some clones in this sample may be carry-over from other donors' samples.

This clonotype appeared many times. The chain uses TRBV6-6 and TRBJ2-2; the match to TRBD1 covers 8 bases. This CDR3 region has 12 residues. Germline CDR1 MNHNY, CDR2 SVGAGI (reference sequence). Unmatched junction bases numbered 5, after V lost 10 bases and J lost 7 bases. The CDR3 sequence is CATHTGGGELFF. CDR3 sequence (DNA): TGTGCCACCCACACAGGGGGCGGGGAGCTGTTTTTT.

This clonotype was recorded a few times. The chain has TRBV28 and TRBJ2-1, with no clear D. CDR3 length equals 13 residues. V lost 4 bases to trimming and J lost 9 bases, with 13 bases between them. From germline, CDR1 is MDHEN and CDR2 SYDVKM. The CDR3 reads CASSSLQGVEQFF. CDR3 nucleotide sequence: TGTGCCAGCAGTTCCCTCCAAGGAGTTGAGCAGTTCTTC.

This clonotype was picked up a small number of times. At one end, the junction sequence differs from germline, possibly due to a read error. This chain links TRBV4-2 with TRBJ1-5, with TRBD1 as a possible D gene (5 bases). This CDR3 comprises 15 residues. CDR1 and CDR2 from the germline V gene are LGHNA and YNFKEQ. The CDR3 is CASSQDGRGNQPQHF. The CDR3 DNA reads TGTGCCAGCAGTCAAGACGGCAGGGGCAATCAGCCCCAGCATTTT.

This clonotype has more than one count but fewer than ten. The chain uses TRBV12-3 or TRBV12-4 and TRBJ2-2; TRBD2 aligns across 7 bases. The V and J ends lost 7 bases and 1 base, in that order; junction bases with no gene match: 12. This CDR3 comprises 17 residues. CDR3 protein: CASTLGGVRQNTGELFF. The CDR3 DNA reads as TGTGCCAGCACCCTGGGGGGGGTTCGTCAGAACACCGGGGAGCTGTTTTTT.

This clonotype was observed a few times. The V call is TRBV6-1, the J call TRBJ2-7, with D hard to call. Germline CDR1 MNHNS, CDR2 SASEGT. Trimming cost V 7 bases and J 2 bases, with 12 bases left between them. This CDR3 comprises 13 residues. Here the CDR3 DNA reads TGTGCCAGCACCTCGGACGGCGCCTACGAGCAGTACTTC. Protein: CASTSDGAYEQYF.

This clonotype was seen a handful of times. The chain carries TRBV5-1 and TRBJ2-3; no definite D call. CDR1 and CDR2 (germline): SGHRS, YFSETQ. V was pared by 4 bases and J by 7 bases, with 22 bases between. The CDR3 is 16 residues long. CDR3 DNA sequence: TGCGCCAGCAGCATGGGCCAGCAATTTTCCACGTATACGCAGTATTTT. This gives the protein CASSMGQQFSTYTQYF.

The gene calls are TRBV21-1 and TRBJ2-4; TRBD1 reflects the table's D call only, with no check against the DNA. TRBV21-1 is a documented pseudogene. This CDR3 comprises 17 residues. In DNA form, the CDR3 reads TGTGCCAGCAGCACCCTTAGGGGGCGAGGAGGCAAAAACATTCAGTACTTC. Residues: CASSTLRGRGGKNIQYF.

The chain is built from TRBV7-9 and TRBJ2-7; D is ambiguous. In germline, CDR1 is SEHNR, CDR2 FQNEAQ (reference sequence). The V gene lost 2 bases and the J gene lost 2 bases, with 10 bases spanning the gap. This CDR3 comprises 14 residues. As DNA, the CDR3 is TGTGCCAGCAGCTTAAGGAGCGCCGCCTACGAGCAGTACTTC. Amino acid sequence: CASSLRSAAYEQYF.

This clonotype showed up just a few times. The genes are TRBV28 and TRBJ2-7; D gene ambiguous. This CDR3 has 15 amino acids. Germline lookup yields CDR1 MDHEN and CDR2 SYDVKM. The germline V and J ends were trimmed by 3 bases and 5 bases, with 17 bases remaining between them. CDR3 sequence (DNA): TGTGCCAGCAGTTTTGAGGACCCTGATTCGGACGAGCAGTACTTC. Translated, it gives CASSFEDPDSDEQYF.

This clonotype was seen a handful of times. This rearrangement joins TRBV5-5 to TRBJ2-2; D may match TRBD1 or TRBD2 (6 bases each). The V end was cut by 5 bases, the J end by 5 bases, with 16 bases between. This CDR3 has 15 amino acids. CDR1 and CDR2 from the germline V gene are SGHKS and YYEKEE (reference sequence). CDR3 residues: CASSRRGETTGELFF. For the CDR3, the DNA is TGTGCCAGCAGTCGGAGGGGGGAAACTACCGGGGAGCTGTTTTTT.

To note about this clonotype: The conserved phenylalanine or tryptophan normally closing the CDR3 is absent here, so this likely arose from a read error. The chain couples TRBV28 to TRBJ1-1; tentative D call: TRBD1 (6 bases). The germline V gene has CDR1 MDHEN and CDR2 SYDVKM. V lost 6 bases and J lost 10, with 15 bases in between. The CDR3 totals 12 residues. The CDR3 bases are TGTGCCAGCAGGCCCAGACCGGGGGCAGCTTTCTCT. Its protein is CASRPRPGAAFS.

This sequence joins TRBV20-1 and TRBJ2-3; 7 bases agree with TRBD2. This CDR3 comprises 17 residues. Germline assignment: CDR1 DFQATT and CDR2 SNEGSKA (reference sequence). V gave up 0 bases and J gave up 2 bases; unmatched junction bases: 11. Here the CDR3 DNA reads TGCAGTGCTAGAGAGAGGTCGGGCGGGAGTGTCACAGATACGCAGTATTTT. This encodes CSARERSGGSVTDTQYF.

V and J are TRBV7-2 and TRBJ2-5; D is possibly TRBD1 or TRBD2 (5 bases each). Germline V gene data show CDR1 as SGHTA and CDR2 as FQGNSA. CDR3 size: 13 residues. V lost 3 bases to trimming and J lost 9 bases, with 14 bases between them. The DNA of the CDR3 is TGTGCCAGCAGCTTTACAGGTCGCGGGTCCCAGTACTTC. Translation gives CASSFTGRGSQYF.

There are many counts of this clonotype. The DNA for the CDR3 is TGTGCCAGCAGCTTAGTTGGAGGGACAGATACGCAGTATTTT. It encodes CASSLVGGTDTQYF. The chain uses TRBV7-2 and TRBJ2-3, with a tentative D call TRBD2 (6 bases). The ends were cut back, 1 base at V and 3 bases at J, with 8 bases in the middle. Looked up from germline, CDR1 is SGHTA and CDR2 is FQGNSA. The CDR3 has 14 amino acids. Full variable domain (outside the CDR3, taken from reference TRBV7-2 and TRBJ2-3): GAGVSQSPSNKVTEKGKDVELRCDPISGHTALYWYRQSLGQGLEFLIYFQGNSAPDKSGLPSDRFSAERTGGSVSTLTIQRTQQEDSAVYLCASSLVGGTDTQYFGPGTRLTVL.

This clonotype has only a few counts. The chain combines TRBV6-1 with TRBJ2-4, with D possibly matching TRBD1 (5 bases). The CDR3 totals 15 residues. Between the trimmed V and J ends, which lost 9 bases and 3 bases, there was a span of 18 bases. Germline V gene lookup returns CDR1 MNHNS and CDR2 SASEGT. The CDR3 region is CASGRGYLDKNIQYF. CDR3 nucleotides: TGTGCCAGTGGTAGGGGTTATTTGGACAAAAACATTCAGTACTTC.

This clonotype was observed a handful of times. This rearrangement joins TRBV10-3 to TRBJ2-2; tentative D call: TRBD2 (6 bases). Germline V CDR1 and CDR2: ENHRY, SYGVKD. Between the trimmed V and J ends, which lost 7 bases and 5 bases, there was a span of 14 bases. CDR3 length equals 14 residues. This CDR3 is CAITGEAWTGELFF. CDR3 nucleotides: TGTGCCATCACGGGGGAGGCGTGGACCGGGGAGCTGTTTTTT.

The chain couples TRBV7-2 to TRBJ1-5; TRBD1 matches 7 bases. This CDR3 is built from 15 residues. Germline V gene lookup returns CDR1 SGHTA and CDR2 FQGNSA. J lost 1 base, V lost 5 bases, and 5 bases had no gene match. The CDR3 loop is CASSQDRASNQPQHF. DNA for the CDR3: TGTGCCAGCAGCCAAGACAGGGCGAGCAATCAGCCCCAGCATTTT.

The DNA for the CDR3 is TGCGCCAGCAGCACGGGACAGCTCTCCTACGAGCAGTACTTC. It specifies CASSTGQLSYEQYF. V and J are TRBV5-1 and TRBJ2-7, with 7 nucleotides matching TRBD1. Losses at the gene ends were 4 bases for V and 0 bases for J; bases not matched to a gene: 4. Germline loops: CDR1 SGHRS, CDR2 YFSETQ. The CDR3 runs to 14 residues. Filled out from reference TRBV5-1 and TRBJ2-7, the complete variable domain reads KAGVTQTPRYLIKTRGQQVTLSCSPISGHRSVSWYQQTPGQGLQFLFEYFSETQRNKGNFPGRFSGRQFSNSRSEMNVSTLELGDSALYLCASSTGQLSYEQYFGPGTRLTVT.

The chain's CDR3 is CASSGRGISTDTQYF. The CDR3 DNA sequence: TGTGCCAGCAGCGGTCGGGGGATTAGCACAGATACGCAGTATTTT. The gene calls are TRBV7-9 and TRBJ2-3; a weak D match, TRBD2 (6 bases). CDR1 and CDR2 (germline): SEHNR, FQNEAQ (reference sequence). Between the trimmed V and J ends, which lost 5 bases and 0 bases, there was a span of 12 bases. This CDR3 comprises 15 residues.

This clonotype was counted only a few times. The chain couples TRBV20-1 to TRBJ2-7, with 7 bases matching TRBD1. The V gene's germline CDR1 is DFQATT and CDR2 SNEGSKA (reference sequence). The CDR3 is 13 amino acids. V lost 3 bases and J lost 1; bases outside the gene matches: 3. CDR3 sequence: CSARPGQSYEQYF. CDR3 sequence (DNA): TGCAGTGCTAGGCCGGGACAGTCCTACGAGCAGTACTTC.

This clonotype was picked up a small number of times. The V gene is TRBV27, the J gene TRBJ2-7; tentatively, D is TRBD1 (5 bases). V was clipped by 0 bases and J by 2 bases, with 14 bases between them. CDR3 length equals 16 residues. From germline, CDR1 is MNHEY and CDR2 SMNVEV (reference sequence). This CDR3 reads CASSLSTAGPPYEQYF. CDR3 nucleotides: TGTGCCAGCAGTTTATCGACGGCAGGGCCGCCCTACGAGCAGTACTTC.

The chain couples TRBV19 to TRBJ2-1; tentative D call: TRBD2 (5 bases). Deletions cut 0 bases from V and 0 bases from J, with 6 bases between. The CDR3 is 15 residues long. Per germline, CDR1 LNHDA and CDR2 SQIVND (reference sequence). CDR3 sequence: CASSIEGSSYNEQFF. Here the CDR3 DNA reads TGTGCCAGTAGTATAGAGGGGAGCTCCTACAATGAGCAGTTCTTC.

This clonotype was counted only a few times. The chain uses TRBV7-3 and TRBJ2-1; no clear D. This CDR3 has 14 residues. V was pared by 4 bases and J by 6 bases, with 13 bases between. Per germline, CDR1 SGHTA and CDR2 FQGTGA. This chain's CDR3 is CASSSTGSSNEQFF. Written as DNA, the CDR3 is TGTGCCAGCAGCTCTACTGGATCGTCCAATGAGCAGTTCTTC.

The CDR3 DNA sequence: TGTGCCAGCAGCGCTAGACTAGACGGCACAGATACGCAGTATTTT. Translation: CASSARLDGTDTQYF. The rearrangement links TRBV9 to TRBJ2-3, with a weak D call TRBD2 (6 bases). V was shortened by 3 bases and J by 1 base, with 12 bases between the two germline ends. CDR3 length: 15 amino acids. Germline CDR1 is SGDLS and CDR2 is YYNGEE.

This rearrangement joins TRBV20-1 to TRBJ2-7; the match to TRBD2 covers 10 bases. Germline V gives CDR1 DFQATT, CDR2 SNEGSKA (reference sequence). This CDR3 has 16 residues. The junction had 9 bases not matched to a gene; V was cut back by 2 bases and J by 2 bases. The CDR3 coding sequence is TGCAGTGCTAGATCGGTCGCCCTAGCGGGAGCCTACGAGCAGTACTTC. Amino acids: CSARSVALAGAYEQYF.

The chain combines TRBV25-1 with TRBJ2-2; 7 nucleotides line up with TRBD2. Looked up from germline, CDR1 is MGHDK and CDR2 is SYGVNS. This CDR3 contains 17 residues. V dropped 3 bases and J dropped 3; count of bases not matched to a gene: 10. CDR3 region: CASSEVREAGDTGELFF. DNA for the CDR3: TGTGCCAGCAGTGAGGTCCGGGAGGCGGGGGACACCGGGGAGCTGTTTTTT.

This clonotype occurred many times. The chain links TRBV13 to TRBJ2-7; no reliable D call. Germline CDR1 PRHDT, CDR2 FYEKMQ (reference sequence). This CDR3 comprises 14 residues. Trimming removed 0 bases at V and 5 bases at J, with 11 bases between. The CDR3 DNA follows: TGTGCCAGCAGCTTAGGTCTGGGCGAGGACGAGCAGTACTTC. This sequence encodes CASSLGLGEDEQYF.

Here the CDR3 DNA reads TGTGCCAGCAGCGTCGCCGGGACAGACTCCTACGAGCAGTACTTC. This encodes CASSVAGTDSYEQYF. The chain links TRBV9 to TRBJ2-7; 7 bases agree with TRBD1. V gave up 2 bases and J gave up 0 bases; unmatched junction bases: 5. CDR3 length: 15 amino acids. Germline V gene lookup returns CDR1 SGDLS and CDR2 YYNGEE.

The rearrangement links TRBV28 to TRBJ2-5; TRBD2 might be the D (6 bases). V lost 5 bases and J 1 base, leaving 14 bases between the germline ends. Germline CDR1 and CDR2: MDHEN and SYDVKM. CDR3 length: 15 residues. The CDR3 sequence: CASSVWVGSQETQYF. The CDR3 DNA reads TGTGCCAGCAGTGTTTGGGTCGGGAGCCAAGAGACCCAGTACTTC. Filled out from reference TRBV28 and TRBJ2-5, the complete variable domain reads DVKVTQSSRYLVKRTGEKVFLECVQDMDHENMFWYRQDPGLGLRLIYFSYDVKMKEKGDIPEGYSVSREKKERFSLILESASTNQTSMYLCASSVWVGSQETQYFGPGTRLLVL.

This clonotype was found many times. The chain links TRBV5-8 to TRBJ1-5; no definite D call. Germline CDR1 and CDR2: SGHTS and YDEGEE. The length of the CDR3 is 13 residues. Trimming took 2 bases from V and 4 from J, leaving 7 bases between them. The CDR3 protein is CASSFRKNQPQHF. The CDR3 nucleotides read TGTGCCAGCAGCTTTCGGAAAAATCAGCCCCAGCATTTT.

This clonotype was seen more than once but under ten times. V usage is TRBV24-1 and J usage is TRBJ1-1, with D perhaps matching TRBD1 (6 bases). The CDR3 is 14 residues long. V was pared by 6 bases and J by 4 bases, with 14 bases between. Per germline, CDR1 KGHDR and CDR2 SFDVKD. The CDR3 here is CATSQTGGGTEAFF. In DNA form, the CDR3 reads TGTGCCACCAGTCAAACGGGGGGCGGCACTGAAGCTTTCTTT.